The next 21 T cell receptor beta chains were all read from a single sample in a study of T cell changes during pregnancy in multiple sclerosis. TCRdb keeps only in-frame clones here, not all; method: immunoSEQ multiplex PCR. The sample holds about 130,000 clones, about 96% seen once. The material was peripheral blood, obtained after pregnancy. Receptors originate from a female donor with multiple sclerosis, enrolled in a pregnancy study.

This chain uses TRBV21-1 with TRBJ2-4; TRBD1 is the table's D call and was not checked against the DNA. TRBV21-1 is listed as a pseudogene. CDR3 length: 14 residues. This CDR3 reads CASSYTGAKNIQYF. The CDR3 nucleotides read TGTGCCAGCAGCTATACAGGAGCCAAAAACATTCAGTACTTC.

The rearrangement joins TRBV28 to TRBJ1-5; unclear D gene. The V end was cut by 6 bases, the J end by 0 bases, with 18 bases between. The CDR3 has 17 residues. Germline V gene data show CDR1 as MDHEN and CDR2 as SYDVKM. The CDR3 is CASSPPLTDYSNQPQHF. DNA of the CDR3: TGTGCCAGCAGCCCTCCCTTGACCGACTATAGCAATCAGCCCCAGCATTTT.

This sequence joins TRBV7-9 and TRBJ2-1, with TRBD2 matching 8 bases. The CDR3 spans 15 residues. J lost 2 bases, V lost 6 bases, and 6 bases had no gene match. The germline gives CDR1 SEHNR, CDR2 FQNEAQ (reference sequence). The CDR3 DNA sequence: TGTGCCAGCAGGGCCTCGGGAGGGGCCTACAATGAGCAGTTCTTC. It translates to CASRASGGAYNEQFF.

The rearrangement links TRBV19 to TRBJ1-5; the D is unclear. Looked up from germline, CDR1 is LNHDA and CDR2 is SQIVND (reference sequence). Trimming shortened V by 3 bases and J by 7 bases, and 13 bases separated the two germline ends. This CDR3 has 14 amino acids. The CDR3: CASSILGPAQPQHF. The CDR3 DNA sequence: TGTGCCAGTAGTATTTTGGGCCCGGCCCAGCCCCAGCATTTT.

CDR3 coding DNA: TGTGCCAGCAGCTTAGTCGGCCGGCGCGGGGGGGTCTTTGAAAAACTGTTTTTT. Its protein is CASSLVGRRGGVFEKLFF. This sequence joins TRBV7-9 and TRBJ1-4; TRBD1 is a possible D gene (5 bases). The CDR3 spans 18 residues. The germline V gene encodes CDR1 SEHNR and CDR2 FQNEAQ (reference sequence). Trimming pared 1 base from V and 7 bases from J, leaving 22 bases between.

J is TRBJ1-1 and V is TRBV27; 7 bases align to TRBD1. Germline CDR1 MNHEY, CDR2 SMNVEV (reference sequence). CDR3 length: 14 amino acids. The V gene end was trimmed by 6 bases and the J gene end by 0 bases; junction bases not matched to a gene: 4. In nucleotides, the CDR3 is TGTGCCAGCAGAGAGGGACAGATGAACACTGAAGCTTTCTTT. This gives the protein CASREGQMNTEAFF.

The rearrangement uses TRBV7-3 and TRBJ2-2; D is ambiguous. CDR1 and CDR2 (germline): SGHTA, FQGTGA. With 1 base removed from V and 1 base from J, the gap between germline ends came to 10 bases. The CDR3 runs 16 residues. CDR3 region: CASSLSRALNTGELFF. DNA for the CDR3: TGTGCCAGCAGCTTAAGTCGAGCCTTGAACACCGGGGAGCTGTTTTTT. The complete variable domain, with remaining parts taken from reference TRBV7-3 and TRBJ2-2, reads GAGVSQTPSNKVTEKGKYVELRCDPISGHTALYWYRQSLGQGPEFLIYFQGTGAADDSGLPNDRFFAVRPEGSVSTLKIQRTERGDSAVYLCASSLSRALNTGELFFGEGSRLTVL.

The genes are TRBV7-8 and TRBJ2-1, with 10 bases matching TRBD1. J was trimmed by 6 bases and V by 2 bases; bases with no gene match: 13. The CDR3 has 18 amino acids. The germline CDR1 and CDR2 sequences are SGHVS and FQNEAQ. The CDR3 nucleotides are TGTGCCAGCAGCTTACGTTTCCCGGACAGGGGGAATCTCAATGAGCAGTTCTTC. Translation: CASSLRFPDRGNLNEQFF.

The chain combines TRBV4-1 with TRBJ1-3; the D gene is possibly TRBD1 (6 bases). Looked up from germline, CDR1 is MGHRA and CDR2 is YSYEKL. Deletions cut 4 bases from V and 1 base from J, with 8 bases between. The CDR3 has 14 amino acids. The CDR3 nucleotides are TGCGCCAGCAGCCTTACAGGGTCTGGAAACACCATATATTTT. It codes for CASSLTGSGNTIYF.

V gene TRBV11-2 combines with J gene TRBJ2-3, with D maybe TRBD1 (6 bases). CDR1 is SGHAT, CDR2 FQNNGV, per germline. This CDR3 region has 16 residues. V lost 2 bases, J lost 0 bases, and 12 bases lay in between. CDR3 DNA: TGTGCCAGCAGCTTAAGCAGGGGTCATAGCACAGATACGCAGTATTTT. This sequence encodes CASSLSRGHSTDTQYF.

The chain links TRBV19 to TRBJ1-1; no clear D gene. Between the trimmed V and J ends, which lost 5 bases and 2 bases, there was a span of 9 bases. CDR1 and CDR2 (germline): LNHDA, SQIVND (reference sequence). This CDR3 contains 13 residues. CDR3 residues: CASSVRLNTEAFF. CDR3 coding DNA: TGTGCCAGTAGTGTTCGTCTCAACACTGAAGCTTTCTTT.

The chain links TRBV11-2 to TRBJ1-4; D might be TRBD1 (6 bases). The germline V gene encodes CDR1 SGHAT and CDR2 FQNNGV. The CDR3 has 14 residues. With 4 bases removed from V and 7 bases from J, the gap between germline ends came to 13 bases. In nucleotides, the CDR3 is TGTGCCAGCAGCTCTACAGGGAGCGGTGAAAAACTGTTTTTT. Translation: CASSSTGSGEKLFF. The full variable domain, in which reference TRBV11-2 and TRBJ1-4 provide the parts outside the CDR3, is EAGVAQSPRYKIIEKRQSVAFWCNPISGHATLYWYQQILGQGPKLLIQFQNNGVVDDSQLPKDRFSAERLKGVDSTLKIQPAKLEDSAVYLCASSSTGSGEKLFFGSGTQLSVL.

The CDR3 DNA reads as TGTGCCAGCAAGGGACTAGGGAACAATGAGCAGTTCTTC. Translated, it gives CASKGLGNNEQFF. The V gene is TRBV28, the J gene TRBJ2-1, with 8 bases lining up with TRBD2. This CDR3 comprises 13 residues. The germline V gene has CDR1 MDHEN and CDR2 SYDVKM. J lost 5 bases, V lost 7 bases, and 4 bases had no gene match.

This clone appeared a single time. The chain uses TRBV11-3 and TRBJ2-7; 8 positions agree with TRBD1. The CDR3 covers 18 residues. Germline lookup yields CDR1 SGHNT and CDR2 YENEEA. The V and J ends lost 0 bases and 0 bases, in that order; junction bases with no gene match: 10. CDR3 residues: CASSLDTEDRAFSYEQYF. The CDR3 coding sequence is TGTGCCAGCAGCTTAGATACGGAGGACAGGGCATTCTCCTACGAGCAGTACTTC.

The chain carries TRBV9 and TRBJ2-7; maybe TRBD2 (5 bases). This CDR3 is built from 14 residues. Germline V CDR1 and CDR2: SGDLS, YYNGEE. The V end was cut by 0 bases, the J end by 5 bases, with 12 bases between. The DNA of the CDR3 is TGTGCCAGCAGCGTAGAAGAGGGAGCTCACGAGCAGTACTTC. Its protein is CASSVEEGAHEQYF. The complete variable domain, with remaining parts taken from reference TRBV9 and TRBJ2-7, reads DSGVTQTPKHLITATGQRVTLRCSPRSGDLSVYWYQQSLDQGLQFLIQYYNGEERAKGNILERFSAQQFPDLHSELNLSSLELGDSALYFCASSVEEGAHEQYFGPGTRLTVT.

The table lists this clone with a count of one. V gene TRBV7-8 combines with J gene TRBJ2-3; D is undetermined. Per the germline V gene, CDR1 is SGHVS and CDR2 is FQNEAQ. V lost 0 bases, J lost 0 bases, and 4 bases lay in between. The CDR3 extends over 14 amino acids. Written as DNA, the CDR3 is TGTGCCAGCAGCTTAGCGGCTAGCACAGATACGCAGTATTTT. Translating gives CASSLAASTDTQYF. The complete variable domain, with remaining parts taken from reference TRBV7-8 and TRBJ2-3, reads GAGVSQSPRYKVAKRGQDVALRCDPISGHVSLFWYQQALGQGPEFLTYFQNEAQLDKSGLPSDRFFAERPEGSVSTLKIQRTQQEDSAVYLCASSLAASTDTQYFGPGTRLTVL.

The V gene is TRBV5-6, the J gene TRBJ2-7; 10 bases map to TRBD1. The CDR3 contains 15 residues. Germline CDR1 SGHDT, CDR2 YYEEEE. Trimming took 2 bases from V and 3 from J; bases not matched to a gene: 5. CDR3 coding DNA: TGTGCCAGCAGCTTTCGACAGGGGGCATTCTACGAGCAGTACTTC. Its translation: CASSFRQGAFYEQYF.

The V call is TRBV6-5, the J call TRBJ2-3, with D possibly TRBD1 on 6 matching bases. The CDR3 is 12 residues long. Germline values: CDR1 MNHEY, CDR2 SVGAGI. The ends were cut back, 3 bases at V and 11 bases at J, with 12 bases in the middle. CDR3 loop: CASSYVGGGQYF. As DNA, the CDR3 is TGTGCCAGCAGTTATGTAGGGGGTGGGCAGTATTTT.

This rearrangement joins TRBV7-9 to TRBJ2-3; the match to TRBD2 covers 7 bases. From germline, CDR1 is SEHNR and CDR2 FQNEAQ (reference sequence). The CDR3 totals 18 residues. V lost 3 bases to trimming and J lost 3 bases; unmatched junction nucleotides: 15. CDR3 region: CASSFPHRLAEATDTQYF. CDR3 in DNA: TGTGCCAGCAGCTTCCCACACCGACTAGCCGAGGCTACAGATACGCAGTATTTT.

The chain carries TRBV29-1 and TRBJ1-4; D is possibly TRBD1 (5 bases). V was shortened by 6 bases and J by 0 bases, with 14 bases between the two germline ends. CDR3 length: 15 residues. Germline-derived CDR1 and CDR2 are SQVTM and ANQGSEA. DNA of the CDR3: TGCAGCGTAAGATACAAGGGGACAACTAATGAAAAACTGTTTTTT. Translation: CSVRYKGTTNEKLFF.

The gene calls are TRBV11-3 and TRBJ2-3, with 8 nucleotides matching TRBD1. Germline CDR1 and CDR2: SGHNT and YENEEA. V shed 2 bases, J shed 4 bases, and the junction held 5 bases outside the gene matches. The CDR3 spans 15 residues. DNA of the CDR3: TGTGCCAGCAGCTTAAGTCAGGGGGCTCCAGATACGCAGTATTTT. Translating gives CASSLSQGAPDTQYF.